The next 18 T cell receptor beta chains were all read from a single sample in a study of PD-L1 blockade in urothelial cancer. Libraries were prepared by immunoSEQ multiplex PCR; TCRdb keeps only in-frame clonotypes and omits some of them. This table holds more than 95,000 clones, about 82% found once. Time point specified: peripheral blood 6 weeks after treatment start. The sample consisted of PBMCs, taken around atezolizumab (anti-PD-L1) treatment. The receptors come from a man between 50 and 59 years old with urothelial cancer.

The rearrangement joins TRBV6-6 to TRBJ1-5; the match to TRBD1 covers 7 bases. CDR1 and CDR2 from the germline V gene are MNHNY and SVGAGI (reference sequence). The ends lost 2 bases at V and 2 bases at J; junction bases unmatched: 0. This CDR3 has 14 amino acids. CDR3 in amino acids: CASSYGQGNQPQHF. The CDR3 nucleotides read TGTGCCAGCAGTTACGGACAGGGCAATCAGCCCCAGCATTTT.

This chain uses TRBV6-5 with TRBJ1-2, with 10 bases aligning to TRBD1. J was trimmed by 8 bases and V by 7 bases; bases with no gene match: 10. CDR1 and CDR2 from the germline V gene are MNHEY and SVGAGI. The CDR3 length is 14 residues. CDR3 amino acids: CASTNSGTGVGYTF. Written as DNA, the CDR3 is TGTGCCAGCACCAACTCCGGGACAGGGGTCGGCTACACCTTC.

The rearrangement joins TRBV4-1 to TRBJ1-1, with a possible D match to TRBD1 (6 bases). The V end was cut by 2 bases, the J end by 3 bases, with 10 bases between. Germline CDR1 is MGHRA and CDR2 is YSYEKL. There are 14 residues in the CDR3. The CDR3 spells CASSQFDRYTEAFF. CDR3 DNA: TGCGCCAGCAGCCAATTCGACAGGTACACTGAAGCTTTCTTT.

This clone has a single count. The J gene is TRBJ1-2, the V gene TRBV25-1; TRBD1 agrees at 9 bases. Germline V gives CDR1 MGHDK, CDR2 SYGVNS. The junction had 3 bases not matched to a gene; V was cut back by 3 bases and J by 10 bases. The CDR3 contains 12 residues. The CDR3 region has the DNA TGTGCCAGCAGTGACGGGACAGGGCACTACACCTTC. Protein sequence: CASSDGTGHYTF.

This clone was observed a single time. V and J are TRBV28 and TRBJ2-3; 7 bases map to TRBD1. The germline V gene has CDR1 MDHEN and CDR2 SYDVKM. This CDR3 is built from 17 residues. V lost 7 bases, J lost 2 bases, and 15 bases stayed unmatched. The CDR3 protein is CASIPPGQSFDTDTQYF. As DNA, the CDR3 is TGTGCCAGCATCCCTCCGGGACAGTCGTTTGACACAGATACGCAGTATTTT.

This clone was counted once. The genes are TRBV30 and TRBJ2-1, with 10 bases identical to TRBD2. Looked up from germline, CDR1 is GTSNPN and CDR2 is SVGIG (reference sequence). CDR3 length: 13 residues. V was pared by 3 bases and J by 9 bases, with 5 bases of the junction left unmatched. The CDR3: CAWRLAGGGEQFF. CDR3 nucleotides: TGTGCCTGGAGGTTAGCGGGAGGTGGTGAGCAGTTCTTC.

The chain carries TRBV19 and TRBJ2-1, with a weak D call TRBD2 (6 bases). V lost 3 bases to trimming and J lost 2 bases, with 14 bases between them. Germline V gene lookup returns CDR1 LNHDA and CDR2 SQIVND (reference sequence). This CDR3 is built from 16 residues. As DNA, the CDR3 is TGTGCCAGTAGTATGAGGGACTCCAGCGCCTACAATGAGCAGTTCTTC. Protein: CASSMRDSSAYNEQFF.

The chain combines TRBV5-4 with TRBJ1-2; D not resolved. The ends were cut back, 4 bases at V and 0 bases at J, with 10 bases in the middle. This CDR3 comprises 14 residues. Germline-derived CDR1 and CDR2 are SGHNT and YYREEE (reference sequence). CDR3 loop: CASSAVSTNYGYTF. In DNA form, the CDR3 reads TGTGCCAGCAGCGCCGTCAGTACTAACTATGGCTACACCTTC.

V and J are TRBV7-2 and TRBJ2-7, with 10 bases that match TRBD1. The J segment lost 3 bases and the V segment lost 5 bases, leaving 7 bases of the junction unmatched. The CDR3 contains 15 residues. Germline V gene data show CDR1 as SGHTA and CDR2 as FQGNSA. CDR3 coding DNA: TGTGCCAGCAGCCCGAGGGACAGGGGAAACTACGAGCAGTACTTC. This gives the protein CASSPRDRGNYEQYF.

The CDR3 is CASDDRANEQFF. The CDR3 DNA sequence: TGTGCCAGTGACGACAGGGCCAATGAGCAGTTCTTC. This chain connects TRBV19 to TRBJ2-1; 7 bases fit TRBD1. Germline V gene sequence: CDR1 LNHDA, CDR2 SQIVND (reference sequence). Germline trimming cut 8 bases from V and 6 bases from J; bases unmatched to any gene: 4. The CDR3 has 12 residues.

The chain is built from TRBV28 and TRBJ2-3; 7 nucleotides line up with TRBD1. Germline V gene sequence: CDR1 MDHEN, CDR2 SYDVKM. J lost 1 base, V lost 8 bases, and 3 bases had no gene match. The CDR3 length is 13 residues. The CDR3: CASFGQGTDTQYF. CDR3 sequence (DNA): TGTGCCAGCTTTGGACAGGGCACAGATACGCAGTATTTT.

This clone was seen a single time. CDR3 sequence: CASSLAASAFEQYF. The CDR3 DNA is TGCGCCAGCAGCTTGGCCGCTAGCGCCTTCGAGCAGTACTTC. The chain uses TRBV5-1 and TRBJ2-7; D is perhaps TRBD2 (6 bases). V lost 0 bases and J 6 bases, leaving 13 bases between the germline ends. The germline V gene has CDR1 SGHRS and CDR2 YFSETQ. CDR3 size: 14 residues.

This sequence joins TRBV19 and TRBJ1-1; TRBD1 matches at 7 bases. CDR1 and CDR2 (germline): LNHDA, SQIVND (reference sequence). Trimming cost V 6 bases and J 4 bases; bases outside gene matches: 11. The CDR3 runs 15 residues. The CDR3, as DNA: TGTGCCAGTAGGATAAACCGGGACAGCACCACTGAAGCTTTCTTT. Its protein is CASRINRDSTTEAFF.

The chain combines TRBV5-1 with TRBJ2-1; D not resolved. The CDR3 is made up of 14 amino acids. CDR1 is SGHRS and CDR2 is YFSETQ in the germline V gene. V gave up 6 bases and J gave up 5 bases, with 15 bases separating them. In DNA, the CDR3 is TGCGCCAGCAAACTAAATATAGAAAACAATGAGCAGTTCTTC. Translation gives CASKLNIENNEQFF.

This clone was observed once. The chain uses TRBV10-3 and TRBJ2-1; possible D gene TRBD2, 5 bases. Germline V gene data show CDR1 as ENHRY and CDR2 as SYGVKD. V was clipped by 4 bases and J by 12 bases, with 13 bases between them. The CDR3 runs 12 residues. CDR3 bases: TGTGCCATCAGTGTTGAGGGCTTCGGGCAGTTCTTC. Its protein product is CAISVEGFGQFF.

This chain links TRBV6-6 with TRBJ2-7, with TRBD1 matching over 9 bases. V trimming: 0 bases; J trimming: 5 bases; junction bases outside the gene matches: 5. This CDR3 spans 15 amino acids. Germline V lookup: CDR1 MNHNY, CDR2 SVGAGI (reference sequence). As DNA, the CDR3 is TGTGCCAGCAGTTACTCGGGACAGGGTTCCCACGAGCAGTACTTC. Its protein product is CASSYSGQGSHEQYF.

The chain joins TRBV28 to TRBJ2-7, with a tentative D call TRBD1 (6 bases). The CDR3 sequence is 15 residues long. Trimming pared 6 bases from V and 4 bases from J, leaving 19 bases between. Germline V gives CDR1 MDHEN, CDR2 SYDVKM. CDR3 nucleotide sequence: TGTGCCAGCAGGAACACCGGGACAAACTCTTACGAGCAGTACTTC. Amino acid sequence: CASRNTGTNSYEQYF.

The J gene is TRBJ2-1, the V gene TRBV12-5, with D perhaps matching TRBD2 (6 bases). V was clipped by 5 bases and J by 4 bases, with 12 bases between them. The germline gives CDR1 LGHNT, CDR2 FRNRAP. The CDR3 is 14 amino acids. CDR3 nucleotide sequence: TGTGCTAGTGGTCCCGGAGGGGAGTACAATGAGCAGTTCTTC. Amino acids: CASGPGGEYNEQFF.